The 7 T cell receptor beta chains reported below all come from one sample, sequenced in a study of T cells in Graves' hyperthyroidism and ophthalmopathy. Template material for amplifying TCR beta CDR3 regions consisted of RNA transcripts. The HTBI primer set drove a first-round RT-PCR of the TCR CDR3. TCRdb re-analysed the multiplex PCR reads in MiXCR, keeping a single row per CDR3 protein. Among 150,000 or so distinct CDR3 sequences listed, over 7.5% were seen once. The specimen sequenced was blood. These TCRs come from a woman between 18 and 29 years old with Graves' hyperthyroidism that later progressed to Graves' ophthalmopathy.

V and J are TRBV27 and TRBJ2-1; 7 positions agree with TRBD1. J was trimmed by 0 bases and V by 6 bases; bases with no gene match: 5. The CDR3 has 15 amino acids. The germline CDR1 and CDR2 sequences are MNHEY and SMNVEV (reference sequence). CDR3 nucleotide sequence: TGTGCCAGCAGGGTACAGGGGAGCTCCTACAATGAGCAGTTCTTC. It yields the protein CASRVQGSSYNEQFF.

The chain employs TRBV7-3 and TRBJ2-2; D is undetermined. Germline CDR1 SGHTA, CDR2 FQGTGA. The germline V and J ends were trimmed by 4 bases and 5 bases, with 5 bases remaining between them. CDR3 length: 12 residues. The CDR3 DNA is TGTGCCAGCAGCTGGCAGACCGGGGAGCTGTTTTTT. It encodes CASSWQTGELFF.

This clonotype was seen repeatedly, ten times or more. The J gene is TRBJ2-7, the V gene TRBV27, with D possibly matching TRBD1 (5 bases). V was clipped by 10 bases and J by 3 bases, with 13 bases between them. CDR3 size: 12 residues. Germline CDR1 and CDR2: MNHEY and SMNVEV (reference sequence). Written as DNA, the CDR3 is TGTGCCACCTGGGGCCGAAACTACGAGCAGTACTTC. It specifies CATWGRNYEQYF.

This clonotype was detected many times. Written as DNA, the CDR3 is TGTGCCAGCAGCCTTGGGGGGTCAGATACGCAGTATTTT. Translation: CASSLGGSDTQYF. The chain carries TRBV28 and TRBJ2-3, with D perhaps TRBD2 (6 bases). CDR1 and CDR2 (germline): MDHEN, SYDVKM. CDR3 length: 13 residues. Trimming left V 6 bases short and J 4 bases short, with 11 bases between.

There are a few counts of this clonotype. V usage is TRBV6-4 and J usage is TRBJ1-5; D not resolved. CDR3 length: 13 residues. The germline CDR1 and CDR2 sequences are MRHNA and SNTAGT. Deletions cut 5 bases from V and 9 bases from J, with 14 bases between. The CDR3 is CASSQDGKWPQHF. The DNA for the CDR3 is TGTGCCAGCAGTCAAGACGGGAAATGGCCCCAGCATTTT.

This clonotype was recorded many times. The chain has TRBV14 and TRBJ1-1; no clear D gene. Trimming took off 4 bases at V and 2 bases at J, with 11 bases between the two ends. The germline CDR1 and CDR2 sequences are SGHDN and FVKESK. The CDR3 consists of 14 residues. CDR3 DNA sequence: TGTGCCAGCAGCCCAGATCTCCTCAACACTGAAGCTTTCTTT. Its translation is CASSPDLLNTEAFF. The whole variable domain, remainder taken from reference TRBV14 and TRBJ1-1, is EAGVTQFPSHSVIEKGQTVTLRCDPISGHDNLYWYRRVMGKEIKFLLHFVKESKQDESGMPNNRFLAERTGGTYSTLKVQPAELEDSGVYFCASSPDLLNTEAFFGQGTRLTVV.

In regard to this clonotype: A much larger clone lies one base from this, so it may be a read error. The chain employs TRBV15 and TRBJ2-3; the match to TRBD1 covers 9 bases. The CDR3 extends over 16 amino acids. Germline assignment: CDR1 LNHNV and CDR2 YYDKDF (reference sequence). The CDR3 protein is CVTSSGTGRGTDTQYF. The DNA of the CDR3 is TGTGTCACCAGCAGTGGGACAGGGAGAGGCACAGATACGCAGTATTTT.